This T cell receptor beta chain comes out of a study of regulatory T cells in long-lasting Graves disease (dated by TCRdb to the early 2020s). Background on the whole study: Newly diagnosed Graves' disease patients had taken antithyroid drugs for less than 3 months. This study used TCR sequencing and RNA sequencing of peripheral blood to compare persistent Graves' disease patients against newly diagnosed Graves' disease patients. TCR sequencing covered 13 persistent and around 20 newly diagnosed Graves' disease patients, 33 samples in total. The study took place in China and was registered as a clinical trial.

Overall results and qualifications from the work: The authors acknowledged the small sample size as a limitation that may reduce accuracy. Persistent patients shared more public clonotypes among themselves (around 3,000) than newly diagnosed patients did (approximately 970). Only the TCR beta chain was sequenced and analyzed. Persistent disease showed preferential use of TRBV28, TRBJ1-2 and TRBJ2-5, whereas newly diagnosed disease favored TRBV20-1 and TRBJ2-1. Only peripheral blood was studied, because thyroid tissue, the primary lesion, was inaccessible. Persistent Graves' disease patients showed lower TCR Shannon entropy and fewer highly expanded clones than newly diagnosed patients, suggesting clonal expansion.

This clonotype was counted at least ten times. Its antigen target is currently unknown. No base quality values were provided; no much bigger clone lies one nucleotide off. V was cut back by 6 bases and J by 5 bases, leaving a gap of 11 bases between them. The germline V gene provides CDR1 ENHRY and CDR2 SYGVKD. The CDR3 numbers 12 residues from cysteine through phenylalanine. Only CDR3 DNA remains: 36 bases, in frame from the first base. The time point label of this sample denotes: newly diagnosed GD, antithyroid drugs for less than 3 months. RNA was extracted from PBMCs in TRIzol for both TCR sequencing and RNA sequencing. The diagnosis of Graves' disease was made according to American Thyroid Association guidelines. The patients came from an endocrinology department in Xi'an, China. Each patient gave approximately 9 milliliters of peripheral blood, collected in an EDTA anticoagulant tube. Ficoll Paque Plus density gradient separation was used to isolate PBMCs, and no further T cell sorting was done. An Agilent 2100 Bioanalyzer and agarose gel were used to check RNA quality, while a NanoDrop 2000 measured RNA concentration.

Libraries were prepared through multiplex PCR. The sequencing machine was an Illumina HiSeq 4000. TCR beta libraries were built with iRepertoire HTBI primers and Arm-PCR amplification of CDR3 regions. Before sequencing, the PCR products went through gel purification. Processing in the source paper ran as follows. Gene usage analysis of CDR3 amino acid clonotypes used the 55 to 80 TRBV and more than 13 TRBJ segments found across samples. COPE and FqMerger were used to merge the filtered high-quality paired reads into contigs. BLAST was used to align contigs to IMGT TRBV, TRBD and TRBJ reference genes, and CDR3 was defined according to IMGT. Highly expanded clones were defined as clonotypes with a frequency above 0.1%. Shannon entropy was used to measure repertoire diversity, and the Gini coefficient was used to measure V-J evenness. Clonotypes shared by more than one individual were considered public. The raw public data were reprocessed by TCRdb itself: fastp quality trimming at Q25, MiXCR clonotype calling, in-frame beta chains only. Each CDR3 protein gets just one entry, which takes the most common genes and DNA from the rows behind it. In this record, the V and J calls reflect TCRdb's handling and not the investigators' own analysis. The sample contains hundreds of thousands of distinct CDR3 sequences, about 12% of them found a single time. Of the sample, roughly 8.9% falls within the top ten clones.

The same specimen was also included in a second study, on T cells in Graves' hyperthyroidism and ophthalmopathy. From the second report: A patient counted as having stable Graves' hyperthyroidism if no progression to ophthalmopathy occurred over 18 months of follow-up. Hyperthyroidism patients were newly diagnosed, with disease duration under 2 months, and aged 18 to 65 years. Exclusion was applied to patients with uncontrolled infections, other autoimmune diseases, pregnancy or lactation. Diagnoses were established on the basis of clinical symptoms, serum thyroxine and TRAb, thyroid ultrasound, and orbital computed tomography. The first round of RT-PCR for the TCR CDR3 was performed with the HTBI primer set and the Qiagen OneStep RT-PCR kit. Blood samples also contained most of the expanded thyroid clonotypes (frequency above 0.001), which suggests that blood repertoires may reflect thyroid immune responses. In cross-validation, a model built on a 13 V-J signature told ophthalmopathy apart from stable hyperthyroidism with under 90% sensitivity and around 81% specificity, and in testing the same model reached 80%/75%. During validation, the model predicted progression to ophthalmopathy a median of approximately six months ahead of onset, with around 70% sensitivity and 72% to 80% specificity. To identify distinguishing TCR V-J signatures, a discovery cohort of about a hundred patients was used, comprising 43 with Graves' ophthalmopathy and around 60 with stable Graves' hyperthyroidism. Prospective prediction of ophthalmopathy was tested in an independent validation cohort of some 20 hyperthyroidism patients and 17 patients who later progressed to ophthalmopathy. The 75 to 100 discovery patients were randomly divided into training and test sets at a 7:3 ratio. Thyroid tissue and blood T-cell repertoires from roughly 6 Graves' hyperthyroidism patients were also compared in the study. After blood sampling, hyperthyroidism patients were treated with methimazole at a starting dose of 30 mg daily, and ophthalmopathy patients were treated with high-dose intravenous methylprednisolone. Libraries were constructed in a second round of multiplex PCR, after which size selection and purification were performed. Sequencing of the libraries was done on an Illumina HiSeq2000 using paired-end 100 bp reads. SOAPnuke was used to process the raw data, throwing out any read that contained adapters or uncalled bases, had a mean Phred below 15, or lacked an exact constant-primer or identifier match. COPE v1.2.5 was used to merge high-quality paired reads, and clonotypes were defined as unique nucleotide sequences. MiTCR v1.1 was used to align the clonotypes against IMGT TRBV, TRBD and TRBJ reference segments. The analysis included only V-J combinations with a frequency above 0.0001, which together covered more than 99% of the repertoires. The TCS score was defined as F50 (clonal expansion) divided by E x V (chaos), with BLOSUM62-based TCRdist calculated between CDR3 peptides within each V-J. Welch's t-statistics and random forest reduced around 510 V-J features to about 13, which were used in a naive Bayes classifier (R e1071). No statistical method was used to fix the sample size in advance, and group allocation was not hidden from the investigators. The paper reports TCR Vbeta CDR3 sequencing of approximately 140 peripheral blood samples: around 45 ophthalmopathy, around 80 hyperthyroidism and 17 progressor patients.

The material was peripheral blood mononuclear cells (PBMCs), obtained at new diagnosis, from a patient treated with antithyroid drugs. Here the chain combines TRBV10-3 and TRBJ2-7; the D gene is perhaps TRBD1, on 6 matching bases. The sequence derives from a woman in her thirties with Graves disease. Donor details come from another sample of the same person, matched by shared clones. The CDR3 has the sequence CAIRQGGDEQYF. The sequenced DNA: TGTGCCATCAGACAGGGTGGAGACGAGCAGTACTTC.